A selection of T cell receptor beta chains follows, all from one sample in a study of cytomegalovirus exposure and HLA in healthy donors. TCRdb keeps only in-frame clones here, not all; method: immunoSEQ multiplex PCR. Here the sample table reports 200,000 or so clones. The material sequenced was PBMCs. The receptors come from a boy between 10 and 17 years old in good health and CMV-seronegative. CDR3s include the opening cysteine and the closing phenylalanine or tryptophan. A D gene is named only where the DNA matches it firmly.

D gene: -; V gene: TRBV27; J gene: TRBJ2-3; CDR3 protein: CASRPPDGEDTQYF; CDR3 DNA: TGTGCCAGCAGACCCCCCGACGGGGAAGATACGCAGTATTTT
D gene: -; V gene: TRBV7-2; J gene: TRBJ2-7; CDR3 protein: CASSNPGGEQYF; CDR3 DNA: TGTGCCAGCAGTAACCCAGGTGGCGAGCAGTACTTC
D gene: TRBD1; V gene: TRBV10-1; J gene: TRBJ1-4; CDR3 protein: CARTDFGTAFNEKLFF; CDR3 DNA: TGCGCCAGGACAGACTTTGGGACAGCCTTTAATGAAAAACTGTTTTTT
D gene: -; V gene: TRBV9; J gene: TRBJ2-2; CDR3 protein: CASSGGLGGRERTGELFF; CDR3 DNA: TGTGCCAGCAGCGGGGGGCTGGGTGGCAGGGAGAGGACCGGGGAGCTGTTTTTT
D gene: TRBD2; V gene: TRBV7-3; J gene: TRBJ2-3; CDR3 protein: CASSGTSPPDTQYF; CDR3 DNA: TGTGCCAGCAGTGGGACTAGTCCCCCAGATACGCAGTATTTT
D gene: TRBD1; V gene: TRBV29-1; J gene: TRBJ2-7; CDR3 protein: CSVAPNPKGQGVDEQYF; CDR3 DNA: TGCAGCGTCGCGCCGAATCCAAAAGGACAGGGGGTGGACGAGCAGTACTTC
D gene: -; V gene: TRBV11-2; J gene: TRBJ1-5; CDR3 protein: CASNSDRTGNQPQHF; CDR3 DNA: TGTGCCAGCAACTCTGACAGGACGGGCAATCAGCCCCAGCATTTT
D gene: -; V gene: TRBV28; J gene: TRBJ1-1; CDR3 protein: CASSLWHGAGTEAFF; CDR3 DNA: TGTGCCAGCAGTTTATGGCATGGGGCCGGGACTGAAGCTTTCTTT
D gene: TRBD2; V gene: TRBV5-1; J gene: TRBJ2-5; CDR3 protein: CASSLLAGVKETQYF; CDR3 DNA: TGCGCCAGCAGCTTACTAGCGGGGGTTAAAGAGACCCAGTACTTC
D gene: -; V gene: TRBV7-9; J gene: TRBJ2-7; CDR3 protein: CASSLGPSRDYEQYF; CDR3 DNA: TGTGCCAGCAGCTTAGGGCCTTCCCGGGATTACGAGCAGTACTTC
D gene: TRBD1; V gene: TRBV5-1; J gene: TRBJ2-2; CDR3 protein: CASMDRVNTGELFF; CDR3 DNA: TGCGCCAGCATGGACAGGGTAAACACCGGGGAGCTGTTTTTT
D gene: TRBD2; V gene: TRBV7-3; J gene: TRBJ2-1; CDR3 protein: CASSLGPSGVGYNEQFF; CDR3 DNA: TGTGCCAGCAGCTTAGGTCCTAGCGGGGTCGGCTACAATGAGCAGTTCTTC
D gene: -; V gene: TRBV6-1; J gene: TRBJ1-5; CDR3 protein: CASSEAVGGVSNQPQHF; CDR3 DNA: TGTGCCAGCAGTGAAGCCGTAGGGGGGGTGAGCAATCAGCCCCAGCATTTT
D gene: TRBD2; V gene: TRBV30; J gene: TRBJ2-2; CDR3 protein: CARDYYTGELFF; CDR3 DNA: TGTGCCCGGGACTACTACACCGGGGAGCTGTTTTTT
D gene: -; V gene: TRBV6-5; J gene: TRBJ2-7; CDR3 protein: CASSRGREGYEQYF; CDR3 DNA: TGTGCCAGCAGTCGAGGACGGGAAGGCTACGAGCAGTACTTC
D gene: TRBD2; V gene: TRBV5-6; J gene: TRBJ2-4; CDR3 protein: CASRALADKNIQYF; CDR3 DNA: TGTGCCAGCAGAGCCCTAGCGGATAAAAACATTCAGTACTTC
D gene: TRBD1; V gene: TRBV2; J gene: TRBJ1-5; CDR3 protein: CASRVGQGVNQPQHF; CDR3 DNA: TGTGCCAGCAGAGTGGGACAGGGGGTAAATCAGCCCCAGCATTTT
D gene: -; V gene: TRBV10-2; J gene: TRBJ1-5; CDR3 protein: CASRGAGPSDQPQHF; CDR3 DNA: TGCGCCAGCAGGGGGGCAGGGCCTTCTGATCAGCCCCAGCATTTT
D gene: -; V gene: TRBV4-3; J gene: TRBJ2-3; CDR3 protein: CASSQEKLLTDTQYF; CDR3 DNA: TGCGCCAGCAGCCAAGAAAAACTACTCACAGATACGCAGTATTTT
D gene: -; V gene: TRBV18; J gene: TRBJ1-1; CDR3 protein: CASSLLRGIGETEAFF; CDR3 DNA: TGTGCCAGCTCTCTACTCCGGGGGATTGGGGAGACTGAAGCTTTCTTT
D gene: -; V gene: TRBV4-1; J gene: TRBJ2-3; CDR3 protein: CASTLGHGTDTQYF; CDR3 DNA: TGCGCCAGCACATTGGGGCATGGGACAGATACGCAGTATTTT
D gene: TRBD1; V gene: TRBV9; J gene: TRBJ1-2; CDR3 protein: CASSTRTGEYGYTF; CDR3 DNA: TGTGCCAGCAGCACCCGGACAGGAGAATATGGCTACACCTTC
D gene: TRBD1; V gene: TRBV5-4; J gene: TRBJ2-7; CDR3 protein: CASFPWRDREHEQYF; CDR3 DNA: TGTGCCAGCTTCCCTTGGAGGGACAGGGAACACGAGCAGTACTTC
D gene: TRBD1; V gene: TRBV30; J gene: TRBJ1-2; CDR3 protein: CAWKEPDRGDYGYTF; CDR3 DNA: TGTGCCTGGAAGGAACCCGACAGGGGAGACTATGGCTACACCTTC
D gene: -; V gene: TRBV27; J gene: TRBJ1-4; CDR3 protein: CASSPIRGKLFF; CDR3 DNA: TGTGCCAGCAGCCCTATACGGGGAAAACTGTTTTTT
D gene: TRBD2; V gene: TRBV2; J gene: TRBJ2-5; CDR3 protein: CATQRVAGTIETQYF; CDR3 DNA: TGTGCCACTCAGAGGGTAGCGGGGACGATCGAGACCCAGTACTTC
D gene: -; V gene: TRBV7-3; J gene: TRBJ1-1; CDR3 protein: CASSLGGFTEAFF; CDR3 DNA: TGTGCCAGCAGCTTAGGGGGGTTTACTGAAGCTTTCTTT
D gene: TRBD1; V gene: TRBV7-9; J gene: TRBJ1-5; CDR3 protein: CASSFAVGTGVEPQHF; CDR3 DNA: TGTGCCAGCAGCTTCGCTGTCGGGACAGGGGTTGAGCCCCAGCATTTT
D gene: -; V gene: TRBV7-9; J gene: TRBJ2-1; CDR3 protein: CASSSGGTAANEQFF; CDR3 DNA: TGTGCCAGCAGCTCGGGCGGGACGGCTGCTAATGAGCAGTTCTTC
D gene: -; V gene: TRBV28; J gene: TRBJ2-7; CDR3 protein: CASSPGGLSYYVGAGVNEQYF; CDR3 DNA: TGTGCCAGCAGTCCAGGGGGGTTAAGTTATTATGTCGGAGCGGGGGTAAACGAGCAGTACTTC
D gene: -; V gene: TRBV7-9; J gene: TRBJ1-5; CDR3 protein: CASSLGAFNQPQHF; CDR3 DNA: TGTGCCAGCAGCTTGGGGGCCTTCAATCAGCCCCAGCATTTT
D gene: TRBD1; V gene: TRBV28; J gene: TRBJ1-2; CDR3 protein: CASRGDRGRGYTF; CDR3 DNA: TGTGCCAGCAGGGGGGACAGGGGACGCGGCTACACCTTC
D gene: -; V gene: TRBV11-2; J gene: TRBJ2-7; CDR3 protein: CASSRVEGYEQYF; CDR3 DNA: TGTGCCAGCAGTCGGGTCGAGGGCTACGAGCAGTACTTC
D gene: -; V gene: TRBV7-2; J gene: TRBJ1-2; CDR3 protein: CASSFDSNYGYTF; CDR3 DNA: TGTGCCAGCAGCTTCGACAGTAACTATGGCTACACCTTC
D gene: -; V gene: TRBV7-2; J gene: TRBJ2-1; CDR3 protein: CASSRPRDYNEQFF; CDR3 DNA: TGTGCCAGCAGCCGTCCCCGGGACTACAATGAGCAGTTCTTC
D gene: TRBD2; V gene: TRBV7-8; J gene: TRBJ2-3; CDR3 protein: CASSRSAGGRTDTQYF; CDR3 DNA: TGTGCCAGCAGCCGCAGTGCGGGGGGCCGCACAGATACGCAGTATTTT
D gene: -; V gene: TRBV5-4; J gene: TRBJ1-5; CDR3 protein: CASSLSDRLRHSNQPQHF; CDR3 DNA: TGTGCCAGCAGCCTCTCTGATAGGTTGAGACATAGCAATCAGCCCCAGCATTTT
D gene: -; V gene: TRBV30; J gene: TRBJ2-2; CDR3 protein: CAWIGRGRETGELFF; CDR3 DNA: TGTGCCTGGATCGGCAGGGGAAGGGAAACCGGGGAGCTGTTTTTT
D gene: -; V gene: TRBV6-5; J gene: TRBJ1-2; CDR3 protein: CASKDGLLTNYGYTF; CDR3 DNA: TGTGCCAGCAAGGACGGACTCCTTACTAACTATGGCTACACCTTC
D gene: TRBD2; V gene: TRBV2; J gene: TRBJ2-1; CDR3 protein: CASATSDEQFF; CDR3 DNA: TGTGCCAGCGCTACTAGCGACGAGCAGTTCTTC
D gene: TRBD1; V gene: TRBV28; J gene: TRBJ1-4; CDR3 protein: CASSPYRQGIANEKLFF; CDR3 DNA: TGTGCCAGCAGTCCCTATAGACAGGGCATAGCGAATGAAAAACTGTTTTTT